These 11 T cell receptor beta chains originate from one sample sequenced in a study of a mutant IDH1 vaccine in newly diagnosed glioma. Time point specified: week 35, safety follow-up. One vaccine dose held 300 ug of mutant IDH1 20-mer peptide and came with topical imiquimod. These receptors have no known antigen. Data came from immunoSEQ multiplex PCR; TCRdb stores just in-frame clones and leaves some out. The data contain fewer than 35,000 clones, more than 75% of them singletons. This specimen was PBMCs, taken from a glioma patient whose treatment included an IDH1 peptide vaccine. The receptors stem from a woman in her 40s with glioma.

This chain uses TRBV6-6 with TRBJ2-3; 10 bases match TRBD1. The length of the CDR3 is 15 residues. The ends lost 6 bases at V and 4 bases at J; junction bases unmatched: 7. Per the germline V gene, CDR1 is MNHNY and CDR2 is SVGAGI (reference sequence). The CDR3: CASRTRDRGSDTQYF. Here the CDR3 DNA reads TGTGCCAGCAGGACGCGGGACAGGGGATCAGATACGCAGTATTTT.

The rearrangement joins TRBV10-3 to TRBJ1-1; TRBD1 matches 7 bases. This CDR3 contains 13 residues. Unmatched junction bases numbered 7, after V lost 7 bases and J lost 5 bases. Per germline, CDR1 ENHRY and CDR2 SYGVKD. In DNA form, the CDR3 reads TGTGCCATCAAAACGGACAGGAGGACTGAAGCTTTCTTT. It encodes CAIKTDRRTEAFF.

A few counts support this clone. Mismatch with germline at one junction end may stem from a read error. This chain connects TRBV6-6 to TRBJ1-4; 10 bases align to TRBD1. Per the germline V gene, CDR1 is MNHNY and CDR2 is SVGAGI (reference sequence). The CDR3 runs 14 residues. The CDR3 DNA is TGTGCCAGCAGTTACTACCGACAGGGGGCAAAGTCCGTTTTT. Translating gives CASSYYRQGAKSVF.

Note on this clone: This sample also contains other DNA sequences that code for the same CDR3. This chain joins TRBV18 and TRBJ2-5, with D unresolved. The CDR3 has 11 residues. Trimming stripped 6 bases from V and 2 bases from J, with 4 bases between. Germline V CDR1 and CDR2: KGHSH, LQKENI. The CDR3 reads CASSRQETQYF. CDR3 bases: TGTGCCAGCTCTCGACAAGAGACCCAGTACTTC.

This clone was detected a few times. The rearrangement links TRBV6-5 to TRBJ1-1; D remains unclear. This CDR3 comprises 16 residues. The germline V gene encodes CDR1 MNHEY and CDR2 SVGAGI. V lost 0 bases and J 5 bases, leaving 16 bases between the germline ends. The CDR3 DNA reads as TGTGCCAGCAGTTACTCCTCGGTTGTGGGGAGAACTGAAGCTTTCTTT. Translation gives CASSYSSVVGRTEAFF.

V usage is TRBV7-9 and J usage is TRBJ2-7; a weak D match, TRBD1 (5 bases). Trimming removed 4 bases at V and 6 bases at J, with 22 bases between. The V gene's germline CDR1 is SEHNR and CDR2 FQNEAQ (reference sequence). The CDR3 sequence is 16 residues long. The CDR3 spells CASSSREPKQASEQYF. The CDR3 coding sequence is TGTGCCAGCAGCTCGCGAGAACCCAAACAGGCCTCCGAGCAGTACTTC. Together with reference TRBV7-9 and TRBJ2-7, the CDR3 gives the full variable domain: DTGVSQNPRHKITKRGQNVTFRCDPISEHNRLYWYRQTLGQGPEFLTYFQNEAQLEKSRLLSDRFSAERPKGSFSTLEIQRTEQGDSAMYLCASSSREPKQASEQYFGPGTRLTVT.

The chain links TRBV5-5 to TRBJ2-5; 14 bases match TRBD2. This CDR3 is 16 amino acids long. The germline CDR1 and CDR2 sequences are SGHKS and YYEKEE (reference sequence). V trimming: 3 bases; J trimming: 1 base; junction bases outside the gene matches: 2. The CDR3 DNA reads as TGTGCCAGCAGCTACGGACTAGCGGGGGGCCAAGAGACCCAGTACTTC. Residues: CASSYGLAGGQETQYF.

The chain recombines TRBV4-1 with TRBJ1-3; D is unresolved. The CDR3 consists of 16 residues. V dropped 7 bases and J dropped 0 bases, with 16 bases sitting between them. The germline V gene has CDR1 MGHRA and CDR2 YSYEKL. The CDR3 DNA sequence: TGCGCCAGCACCCCGCGCGCGGATGACTCTGGAAACACCATATATTTT. This codes for CASTPRADDSGNTIYF.

This chain links TRBV7-6 with TRBJ1-1, with D unclear. V gave up 2 bases and J gave up 6 bases, with 13 bases separating them. Germline-derived CDR1 and CDR2 are SGHVS and FNYEAQ. This CDR3 is built from 14 residues. CDR3 amino acids: CASSLLPRLSEAFF. Here the CDR3 DNA reads TGTGCCAGCAGCTTACTACCGCGTTTATCTGAAGCTTTCTTT.

This chain connects TRBV5-1 to TRBJ1-1, with D possibly matching TRBD1 (6 bases). V lost 0 bases and J 1 base, leaving 10 bases between the germline ends. The CDR3 contains 15 residues. Per the germline V gene, CDR1 is SGHRS and CDR2 is YFSETQ. The CDR3 sequence: CASSLGGARNTEAFF. The DNA of the CDR3 is TGCGCCAGCAGCTTGGGGGGGGCGCGGAACACTGAAGCTTTCTTT. Complete variable domain (other parts from reference TRBV5-1 and TRBJ1-1): KAGVTQTPRYLIKTRGQQVTLSCSPISGHRSVSWYQQTPGQGLQFLFEYFSETQRNKGNFPGRFSGRQFSNSRSEMNVSTLELGDSALYLCASSLGGARNTEAFFGQGTRLTVV.

The chain has TRBV25-1 and TRBJ1-6; possible D gene TRBD1, 5 bases. CDR1 and CDR2 from the germline V gene are MGHDK and SYGVNS. The CDR3 has 16 amino acids. Deletions cut 2 bases from V and 8 bases from J, with 16 bases between. The CDR3 nucleotides are TGTGCCAGCAGTGAACCTCTGGGACGAGTAGATTCACCCCTCCACTTT. Translated, it gives CASSEPLGRVDSPLHF. Together with reference TRBV25-1 and TRBJ1-6, the CDR3 gives the full variable domain: EADIYQTPRYLVIGTGKKITLECSQTMGHDKMYWYQQDPGMELHLIHYSYGVNSTEKGDLSSESTVSRIRTEHFPLTLESARPSHTSQYLCASSEPLGRVDSPLHFGNGTRLTVT.